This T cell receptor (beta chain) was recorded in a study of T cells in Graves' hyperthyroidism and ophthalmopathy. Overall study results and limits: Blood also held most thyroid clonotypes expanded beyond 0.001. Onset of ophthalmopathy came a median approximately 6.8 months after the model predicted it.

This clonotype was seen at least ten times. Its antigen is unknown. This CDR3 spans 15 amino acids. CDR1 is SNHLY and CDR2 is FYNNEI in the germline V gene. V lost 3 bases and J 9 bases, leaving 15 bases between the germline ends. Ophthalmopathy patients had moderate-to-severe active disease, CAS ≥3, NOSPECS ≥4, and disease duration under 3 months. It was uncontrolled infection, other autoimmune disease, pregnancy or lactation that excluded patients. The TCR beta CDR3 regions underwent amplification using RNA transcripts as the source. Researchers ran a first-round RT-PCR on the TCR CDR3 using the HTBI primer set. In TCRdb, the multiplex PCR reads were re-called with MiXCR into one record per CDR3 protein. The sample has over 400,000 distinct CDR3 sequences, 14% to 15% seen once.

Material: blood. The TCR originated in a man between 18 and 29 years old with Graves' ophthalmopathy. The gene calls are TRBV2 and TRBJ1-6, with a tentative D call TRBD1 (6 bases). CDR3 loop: CASSETTGRSSPLHF. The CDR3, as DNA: TGTGCCAGCAGTGAGACCACAGGGAGGAGTTCACCCCTCCACTTT.